These 12 T cell receptor beta chains were all obtained from the same sample, sequenced in a study of T cell clusters in autoimmune cytopenias. Multiplex touch-down PCR amplified TRB using TRB-A and TRB-B pools in one tube. Using the multiplex PCR reads, TCRdb records one entry per CDR3 protein without DNA. The listing records 2,500 to 3,000 distinct CDR3 sequences. Each sample's input was about 270 ng genomic DNA, about 38,000 genome equivalents. Sequences were obtained from peripheral blood. The receptors derive from a human donor with an autoimmune cytopenia, with autoimmune hepatitis or in good health (not recorded which).

This clonotype is identified as medium-sized from frequency. CDR3 protein: CASRDPSSFYGYTF. The chain uses TRBV6-1 and TRBJ1-2. The CDR3 totals 14 residues. Germline loops: CDR1 MNHNS, CDR2 SASEGT.

This clonotype counts as medium-sized by frequency. The chain uses TRBV6-2 or TRBV6-3 and TRBJ2-7. Germline V gives CDR1 MNHEY, CDR2 SVGEGT. The CDR3 sequence is 18 residues long. CDR3: CASSYLLTQVVRSYEQYF.

This clonotype ranks as medium-sized in terms of frequency. CDR3 sequence: CASSLGGGSGQPQHF. The chain has TRBV6-5 and TRBJ1-5. In germline, CDR1 is MNHEY, CDR2 SVGAGI. CDR3 length: 15 residues.

The V gene is TRBV28, the J gene TRBJ2-1; TCRdb selects TRBD2, and the lack of DNA leaves this call unchecked. Germline values: CDR1 MDHEN, CDR2 SYDVKM. The CDR3 extends over 18 amino acids. CDR3 sequence reads: CASSLYLWNSGKDNEQFF.

According to its frequency, this clonotype is medium-sized. The chain joins TRBV6-2 or TRBV6-3 to TRBJ2-1; with no DNA, the TCRdb D assignment of TRBD2 cannot be verified. This CDR3 contains 15 residues. Germline V gives CDR1 MNHEY, CDR2 SVGEGT. This CDR3 is CASSYSGLAYNEQFF.

This clonotype is identified as medium-sized from frequency. V is TRBV13 and J is TRBJ2-1; without DNA, the TCRdb call of TRBD2 cannot be checked. Germline V lookup: CDR1 PRHDT, CDR2 FYEKMQ (reference sequence). The CDR3 has 16 amino acids. CDR3 region: CASNLLSGGQHNEQFF.

The CDR3 reads CASSRDRAHSTDTQYF. V and J are TRBV6-5 and TRBJ2-3; with no DNA, the TCRdb D assignment of TRBD1 cannot be verified. The CDR3 sequence is 16 residues long. Germline values: CDR1 MNHEY, CDR2 SVGAGI.

This clonotype is classed as medium-sized by frequency. The chain joins TRBV6-5 to TRBJ2-1; as DNA is missing, the TRBD2 call by TCRdb cannot be tested. Looked up from germline, CDR1 is MNHEY and CDR2 is SVGAGI. The CDR3 runs to 16 residues. The CDR3 loop reads CASRLTSGNSYNEQFF.

This clonotype is deemed medium-sized by its frequency. The chain recombines TRBV12-3 or TRBV12-4 with TRBJ2-1; TCRdb proposes TRBD1, but this gene call is untestable without DNA. This CDR3 comprises 13 residues. The CDR3 sequence: CASSFPLLNEQFF.

Frequency places this clonotype as medium-sized (0.01 to 0.1%). This sequence joins TRBV10-3 and TRBJ2-2; lacking DNA, the TRBD1 call made by TCRdb goes unchecked. This CDR3 has 13 residues. Germline V gives CDR1 ENHRY, CDR2 SYGVKD. CDR3 sequence: CATDRGLNGELFF.

The chain couples TRBV5-1 to TRBJ2-5; TCRdb proposes TRBD1, but this gene call is untestable without DNA. The CDR3 runs to 16 residues. In germline, CDR1 is SGHRS, CDR2 YFSETQ. This chain's CDR3 is CASRNHRGLAGETQYF.

The rearrangement uses TRBV20-1 and TRBJ2-7. The CDR3 length is 12 residues. CDR1 and CDR2 (germline): DFQATT, SNEGSKA (reference sequence). This CDR3 reads CSAATDLNEQYF.